This T cell receptor beta chain was found in a study of T cells after yellow fever vaccination. For the study at large: Those fractions that held only low numbers of cells were prepared using the SMART-Seq v4 Ultra Low Input RNA kit.

Findings and caveats of the study: After the booster, 96% of CD4 and approximately 87% of CD8 primary-response clones were re-detected. On re-exposure, the response was weaker but peaked faster, at day 5 versus 15.

A process of 5'RACE template switching, which added a universal primer site and UMIs, was used to make TCR cDNA. TCRdb reprocessed the 5' RACE reads with MiXCR, giving one entry per CDR3 protein. The data show under 40,000 distinct CDR3 sequences, about 6.3% seen once. The germline CDR1 and CDR2 sequences are SNHLY and FYNNEI. V was pared by 5 bases and J by 5 bases, with 15 bases between. The CDR3 is 14 amino acids. This clonotype was detected ten times or more. The rearrangement uses TRBV2 and TRBJ1-1; D is unclear. The specimen was PBMCs, either bulk or a sorted T-cell subset (CD4+, CD8+, memory, or dextramer-sorted; not recorded which), collected on the day of the first yellow fever vaccination. The source of this sequence is a man aged 18 to 30 who received the YFV17D yellow fever vaccine. This chain's CDR3 is CASSTVSSDTEAFF. The DNA for the CDR3 is TGTGCCAGCAGTACCGTGTCTTCAGATACTGAAGCTTTCTTT.